One sample yielded the 28 T cell receptor beta chains listed below, sequenced in a study of identical twins. MiXCR, run by TCRdb on the 5' RACE reads, gives a single entry per CDR3 protein. Of 1.5 million to 2 million distinct CDR3 sequences detected, about 30% appear once; the ten largest clones hold 0.27%. The sample taken for sequencing was cord blood. The receptors were gathered from a newborn girl in good health.

For this clonotype: Compared with germline, one end of the junction differs, possibly owing to a read error. The CDR3 reads CASNTGEPFF. Here the CDR3 DNA reads TGCGCCAGCAACACCGGGGAGCCGTTTTTT. The rearrangement uses TRBV10-1 and TRBJ2-2; TRBD2 might be the D (5 bases). Germline CDR1 is WNHNN and CDR2 is SYGVQD (reference sequence). The CDR3 has 10 residues.

This clonotype appeared a few times. CDR3 residues: CASSLRLAYSEQYF. CDR3 sequence (DNA): TGTGCCAGCAGCCTCAGACTAGCCTATAGTGAGCAGTACTTC. The V call is TRBV4-2, the J call TRBJ2-7; 7 positions match TRBD2. The CDR3 runs to 14 residues. V shed 4 bases and J 7 bases; nucleotides not matched to a gene: 10. From germline, CDR1 is LGHNA and CDR2 YNFKEQ.

Of note for this clonotype: This may arise from a read error, as a much more abundant clone is one base away. This chain uses TRBV27 with TRBJ2-3; D may be TRBD2 (5 bases). V lost 4 bases, J lost 4 bases, and 15 bases lay in between. Looked up from germline, CDR1 is MNHEY and CDR2 is SMNVEV (reference sequence). This CDR3 spans 15 amino acids. DNA for the CDR3: TGTGCCAGCAGTTCAAACGGGGAGCTTTCAGATACGCAGTATTTT. The encoded protein is CASSSNGELSDTQYF.

This clonotype turned up a few times. This chain connects TRBV25-1 to TRBJ1-5, with 7 bases identical to TRBD1. J lost 1 base, V lost 3 bases, and 0 bases had no gene match. The CDR3 extends over 14 amino acids. From germline, CDR1 is MGHDK and CDR2 SYGVNS. The CDR3 reads CASSEGQSNQPQHF. The CDR3 coding sequence is TGTGCCAGCAGTGAGGGACAGAGCAATCAGCCCCAGCATTTT. The full variable domain, in which reference TRBV25-1 and TRBJ1-5 provide the parts outside the CDR3, is EADIYQTPRYLVIGTGKKITLECSQTMGHDKMYWYQQDPGMELHLIHYSYGVNSTEKGDLSSESTVSRIRTEHFPLTLESARPSHTSQYLCASSEGQSNQPQHFGDGTRLSIL.

The table lists this clonotype with many counts. The chain couples TRBV6-5 to TRBJ2-1; 8 bases align to TRBD1. This CDR3 comprises 14 residues. V lost 5 bases and J lost 2; bases outside the gene matches: 2. CDR1 MNHEY and CDR2 SVGAGI come from the germline V gene. CDR3 loop: CASSPDRAYNEQFF. The CDR3 DNA sequence: TGTGCCAGCAGTCCGGACAGGGCCTACAATGAGCAGTTCTTC.

The sample holds many counts of this clonotype. The chain joins TRBV28 to TRBJ2-7, with D perhaps TRBD2 (6 bases). Germline V CDR1 and CDR2: MDHEN, SYDVKM. V gave up 4 bases and J gave up 3 bases, with 7 bases separating them. The CDR3 runs to 12 residues. The CDR3: CASSWGGYEQYF. CDR3 nucleotides: TGTGCCAGCAGTTGGGGAGGCTACGAGCAGTACTTC.

This chain links TRBV20-1 with TRBJ2-7; 9 nucleotides line up with TRBD2. The CDR3 sequence is 14 residues long. Germline V CDR1 and CDR2: DFQATT, SNEGSKA (reference sequence). J gave up 7 bases and V 6 bases, and 13 bases lay outside the gene matches. The CDR3, as DNA: TGCAGTGCAAGTAGTCTGGGACTAGCTTGGGAGCAGTACTTC. Residues: CSASSLGLAWEQYF.

A note on this clonotype: A much larger clone is a single base away; this may be a read error. V is TRBV10-3 and J is TRBJ2-5; 13 nucleotides match TRBD2. V was clipped by 6 bases and J by 11 bases; unmatched bases: 9. The CDR3 sequence is 14 residues long. The germline gives CDR1 ENHRY, CDR2 SYGVKD. The CDR3 spells CAISRTSGGNEQYF. CDR3 bases: TGTGCCATCAGCCGGACTAGCGGGGGTAATGAGCAGTACTTC.

This clonotype was detected a few times. CDR3 nucleotide sequence: TGTGCCAGCAGTCAGGTGACTCAGCGGGGGGAAACAGATACGCAGTATTTT. Protein sequence: CASSQVTQRGETDTQYF. V is TRBV25-1 and J is TRBJ2-3; TRBD2 aligns across 9 bases. The CDR3 consists of 17 residues. J lost 3 bases, V lost 5 bases, and 12 bases had no gene match. Germline V CDR1 and CDR2: MGHDK, SYGVNS.

The chain employs TRBV7-9 and TRBJ1-2; the D is unclear. Trimming removed 7 bases at V and 0 bases at J, with 9 bases between. Germline lookup yields CDR1 SEHNR and CDR2 FQNEAQ (reference sequence). The CDR3 has 13 amino acids. The CDR3 here is CASNLDANYGYTF. In DNA form, the CDR3 reads TGTGCCAGCAACCTAGACGCTAACTATGGCTACACCTTC.

In this sample, this clonotype turned up a few times. V and J are TRBV4-2 and TRBJ1-2, with D unresolved. V was pared by 7 bases and J by 0 bases, with 18 bases between. Looked up from germline, CDR1 is LGHNA and CDR2 is YNFKEQ. The CDR3 is 16 amino acids. CDR3 protein: CASNIEAEQPNYGYTF. The CDR3, as DNA: TGTGCCAGCAACATAGAAGCCGAGCAGCCTAACTATGGCTACACCTTC.

The chain is built from TRBV28 and TRBJ2-7; D possibly uses TRBD1 or TRBD2 (5 bases each). This CDR3 has 14 amino acids. V was clipped by 5 bases and J by 2 bases, with 13 bases between them. Per germline, CDR1 MDHEN and CDR2 SYDVKM. CDR3 DNA sequence: TGTGCCAGCAGTACGGGACCGCTAACCTACGAGCAGTACTTC. Translating gives CASSTGPLTYEQYF.

As to this clonotype: Compared with germline, one end of the junction differs, possibly owing to a read error. The V gene is TRBV11-1, the J gene TRBJ2-7; 11 nucleotides match TRBD2. The DNA end is a closer match to TRBJ2-5, so the J assignment may be wrong. The CDR3 has 17 amino acids. From germline, CDR1 is SGHAT and CDR2 FQDESV (reference sequence). CDR3 sequence: CVSSLEPASGRTRTQYF. The CDR3 DNA sequence: TGTGTCAGCAGCTTAGAGCCTGCTAGCGGGAGGACTCGGACCCAGTACTTC.

This clonotype was observed a handful of times. V gene TRBV12-3 or TRBV12-4 combines with J gene TRBJ1-6; unclear D gene. The CDR3 contains 14 residues. V was trimmed by 6 bases and J by 9 bases, leaving 15 bases between them. As DNA, the CDR3 is TGTGCCAGCAGAAACCGGGAGAACGGTTCACCCCTCCACTTT. Translating gives CASRNRENGSPLHF.

Worth noting for this clonotype: This may be a read error, as it is one base from a much larger clone. This chain joins TRBV24-1 and TRBJ1-2; D not certain. CDR1 and CDR2 (germline): KGHDR, SFDVKD. This CDR3 has 13 residues. The CDR3 loop reads CTTSEGSNYGYTF. The CDR3 DNA reads TGTACCACCAGTGAAGGATCTAACTATGGCTACACCTTC.

The chain's CDR3 is CAISGNSKETQYF. The CDR3 DNA reads TGTGCCATCAGCGGGAATTCTAAAGAGACCCAGTACTTC. The chain carries TRBV10-3 and TRBJ2-5; tentative D call: TRBD2 (5 bases). Germline-derived CDR1 and CDR2 are ENHRY and SYGVKD. The V end was cut by 6 bases, the J end by 3 bases, with 11 bases between. This CDR3 is built from 13 residues.

This clonotype has only a few counts. This chain uses TRBV21-1 with TRBJ1-1; TRBD1, the D gene given by the table, was not confirmed from the DNA. TRBV21-1 constitutes a pseudogene. The CDR3 has 17 residues. In nucleotides, the CDR3 is TGTGCCAGCAGCAAATGCGGGACAGGGGTGGGGGACACTGAAGCTTTCTTT. Translated, it gives CASSKCGTGVGDTEAFF.

In its sample, this clonotype was seen a few times. The chain links TRBV14 to TRBJ1-4; D uncertain. CDR1 SGHDN and CDR2 FVKESK come from the germline V gene. The CDR3 is made up of 16 amino acids. V was pared by 0 bases and J by 8 bases, with 16 bases between. The CDR3 is CASSQDNRRLREKLFF. The CDR3, as DNA: TGTGCCAGCAGCCAAGATAATCGGAGGTTGCGCGAAAAACTGTTTTTT. The full variable domain, completed using reference TRBV14 and TRBJ1-4, is EAGVTQFPSHSVIEKGQTVTLRCDPISGHDNLYWYRRVMGKEIKFLLHFVKESKQDESGMPNNRFLAERTGGTYSTLKVQPAELEDSGVYFCASSQDNRRLREKLFFGSGTQLSVL.

CDR3 nucleotide sequence: TGCGCCAGCAGCTTGGGGGCTGTGCCCGAGCAGTTCTTC. Translating gives CASSLGAVPEQFF. The chain combines TRBV5-1 with TRBJ2-1; unclear D gene. Germline V gene sequence: CDR1 SGHRS, CDR2 YFSETQ. CDR3 length equals 13 residues. The V gene lost 0 bases and the J gene lost 10 bases, with 11 bases spanning the gap.

V usage is TRBV9 and J usage is TRBJ2-4; D perhaps matches TRBD1 (5 bases). Germline V gene lookup returns CDR1 SGDLS and CDR2 YYNGEE. V was pared by 0 bases and J by 8 bases, with 12 bases between. The CDR3 covers 14 residues. The CDR3 DNA reads TGTGCCAGCAGCGTAGCTTTTCAGGGTGACATTCAGTACTTC. Protein sequence: CASSVAFQGDIQYF.

J is TRBJ2-3 and V is TRBV4-1; TRBD2 agrees at 9 bases. Germline V gene data show CDR1 as MGHRA and CDR2 as YSYEKL. After removal of 1 base from V and 1 base from J, the junction contained 6 bases not matched to a gene. The CDR3 runs 17 residues. The CDR3 DNA follows: TGCGCCAGCAGCCAAGGGTTCCTAGCGGGGCGCACAGATACGCAGTATTTT. It is translated as CASSQGFLAGRTDTQYF.

Only a few counts were recorded for this clonotype. The chain joins TRBV10-3 to TRBJ2-3, with D tentatively TRBD2 (6 bases). The V gene's germline CDR1 is ENHRY and CDR2 SYGVKD. CDR3 length equals 13 residues. Trimming cost V 3 bases and J 6 bases, with 10 bases left between them. Written as DNA, the CDR3 is TGTGCCATCAGTGAAGGAGGGTACGATACGCAGTATTTT. Translated: CAISEGGYDTQYF.

This clonotype turned up a few times. The chain carries TRBV6-1 and TRBJ2-1; 14 bases fit TRBD2. Germline V gives CDR1 MNHNS, CDR2 SASEGT. Trimming cost V 7 bases and J 6 bases; bases outside gene matches: 17. The CDR3 sequence is 19 residues long. CDR3 sequence (DNA): TGTGCCAGCAAAGGCGACGGGACTAGCGGGAGTTGGCCCTCCAATGAGCAGTTCTTC. Protein: CASKGDGTSGSWPSNEQFF.

The chain has TRBV25-1 and TRBJ2-5, with 7 bases identical to TRBD1. The CDR3 extends over 13 amino acids. Per the germline V gene, CDR1 is MGHDK and CDR2 is SYGVNS. Losses at the gene ends were 6 bases for V and 1 base for J; bases not matched to a gene: 2. The CDR3 sequence is CASRGQFQETQYF. Here the CDR3 DNA reads TGTGCCAGCAGGGGACAGTTCCAAGAGACCCAGTACTTC.

The V and J genes are TRBV7-9 and TRBJ2-7; 10 bases are a match to TRBD2. TRBJ2-5 explains the end of the DNA better; the J call may be wrong. CDR1 SEHNR and CDR2 FQNEAQ come from the germline V gene (reference sequence). This CDR3 comprises 16 residues. CDR3 residues: CASSPRVAGGTETQYF. The CDR3 nucleotides are TGTGCCAGCAGCCCGAGAGTAGCGGGGGGCACAGAGACCCAGTACTTC.

A remark on this clonotype: This clone may be a read error of a much larger clone one base away. This chain uses TRBV25-1 with TRBJ2-1; D gene unclear. Trimming pared 7 bases from V and 5 bases from J, leaving 6 bases between. From germline, CDR1 is MGHDK and CDR2 SYGVNS. This CDR3 region has 11 residues. The CDR3: CASTWDNEQFF. The CDR3 DNA is TGTGCCAGCACTTGGGACAATGAGCAGTTCTTC.

This clonotype was seen a handful of times. The CDR3: CASSYPGLAGGPDTDTQYF. For the CDR3, the DNA is TGTGCCAGCAGTTACCCCGGACTAGCGGGGGGGCCGGACACAGATACGCAGTATTTT. The chain is built from TRBV6-5 and TRBJ2-3; TRBD2 matches 15 bases. The length of the CDR3 is 19 residues. Germline CDR1 MNHEY, CDR2 SVGAGI. V lost 2 bases and J lost 2; bases outside the gene matches: 8.

V is TRBV5-1 and J is TRBJ2-4; D is ambiguous. Trimming took 1 base from V and 13 from J, leaving 18 bases between them. This CDR3 is 14 amino acids long. CDR1 SGHRS and CDR2 YFSETQ come from the germline V gene. The CDR3 nucleotides are TGCGCCAGCAGCTTGAATGCCCGGTCGATTGAGCAGTACTTC. This translates into CASSLNARSIEQYF.